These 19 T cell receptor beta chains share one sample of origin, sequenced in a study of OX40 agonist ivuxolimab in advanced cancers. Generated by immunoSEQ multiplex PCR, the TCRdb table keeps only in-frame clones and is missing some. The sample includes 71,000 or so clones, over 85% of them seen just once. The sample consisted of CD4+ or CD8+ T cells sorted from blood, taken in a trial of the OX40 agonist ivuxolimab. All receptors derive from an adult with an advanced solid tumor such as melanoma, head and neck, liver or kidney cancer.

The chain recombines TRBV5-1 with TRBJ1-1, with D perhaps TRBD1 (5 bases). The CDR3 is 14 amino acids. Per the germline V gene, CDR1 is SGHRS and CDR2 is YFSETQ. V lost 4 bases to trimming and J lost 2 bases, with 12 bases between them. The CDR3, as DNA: TGCGCCAGCAGCAGCTGGGACGGAAACACTGAAGCTTTCTTT. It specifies CASSSWDGNTEAFF.

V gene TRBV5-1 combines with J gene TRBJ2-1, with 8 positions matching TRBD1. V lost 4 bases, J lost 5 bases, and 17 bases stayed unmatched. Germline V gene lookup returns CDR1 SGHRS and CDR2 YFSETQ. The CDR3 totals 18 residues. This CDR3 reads CASSLNTLDREIHNEQFF. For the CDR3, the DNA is TGCGCCAGCAGCCTCAACACCTTGGACAGGGAAATACACAATGAGCAGTTCTTC.

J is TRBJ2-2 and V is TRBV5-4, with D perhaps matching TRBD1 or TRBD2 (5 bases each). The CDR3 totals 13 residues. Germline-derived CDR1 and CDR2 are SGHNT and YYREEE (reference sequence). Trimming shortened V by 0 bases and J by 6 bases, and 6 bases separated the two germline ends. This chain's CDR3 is CASSLGGSGELFF. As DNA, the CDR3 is TGTGCCAGCAGCTTGGGGGGGTCCGGGGAGCTGTTTTTT.

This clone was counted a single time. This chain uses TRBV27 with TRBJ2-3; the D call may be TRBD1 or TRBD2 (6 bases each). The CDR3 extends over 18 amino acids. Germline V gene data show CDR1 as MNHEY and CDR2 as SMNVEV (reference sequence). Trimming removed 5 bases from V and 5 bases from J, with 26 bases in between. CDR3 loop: CASSPGRRGIGRGDTQYF. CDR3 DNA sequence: TGTGCCAGCAGTCCGGGACGGAGGGGGATTGGACGGGGAGATACGCAGTATTTT.

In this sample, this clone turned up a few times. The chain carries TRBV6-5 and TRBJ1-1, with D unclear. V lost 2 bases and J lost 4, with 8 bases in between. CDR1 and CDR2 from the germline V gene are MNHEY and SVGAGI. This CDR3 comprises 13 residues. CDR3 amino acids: CASSYGIGTEAFF. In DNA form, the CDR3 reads TGTGCCAGCAGTTACGGGATCGGCACTGAAGCTTTCTTT.

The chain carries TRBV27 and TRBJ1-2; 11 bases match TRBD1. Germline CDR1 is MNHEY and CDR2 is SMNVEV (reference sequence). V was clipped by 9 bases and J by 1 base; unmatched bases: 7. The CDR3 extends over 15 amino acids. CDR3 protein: CASGRTGGFNYGYTF. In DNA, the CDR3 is TGTGCCAGTGGGCGGACAGGGGGCTTTAACTATGGCTACACCTTC.

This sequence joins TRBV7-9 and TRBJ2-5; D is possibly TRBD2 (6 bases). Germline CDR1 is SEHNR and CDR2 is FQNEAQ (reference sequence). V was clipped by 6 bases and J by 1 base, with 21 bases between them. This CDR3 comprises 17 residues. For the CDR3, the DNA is TGTGCCAGCAGTACCCTGGATGGAGGGGCTCTCCAAGAGACCCAGTACTTC. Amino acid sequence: CASSTLDGGALQETQYF.

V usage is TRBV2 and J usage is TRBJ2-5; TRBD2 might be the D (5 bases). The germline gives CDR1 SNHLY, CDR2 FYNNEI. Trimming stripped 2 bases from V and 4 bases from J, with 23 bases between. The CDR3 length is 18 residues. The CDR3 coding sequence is TGTGCCAGCAGTGAATCGGCGGAGGTCCCCATAACTCGAGAGACCCAGTACTTC. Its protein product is CASSESAEVPITRETQYF.

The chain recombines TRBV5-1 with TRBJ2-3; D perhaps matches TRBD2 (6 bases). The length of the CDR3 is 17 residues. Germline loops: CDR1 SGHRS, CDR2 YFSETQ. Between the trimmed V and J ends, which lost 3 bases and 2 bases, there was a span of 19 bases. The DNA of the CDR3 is TGCGCCAGCAGCTCTTATTATACGGGGGTCTCCACAGATACGCAGTATTTT. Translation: CASSSYYTGVSTDTQYF.

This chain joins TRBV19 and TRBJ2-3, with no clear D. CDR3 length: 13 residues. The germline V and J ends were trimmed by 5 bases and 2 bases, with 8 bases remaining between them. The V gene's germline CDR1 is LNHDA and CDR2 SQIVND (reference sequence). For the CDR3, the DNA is TGTGCCAGTAGTTCCCTTTCCACAGATACGCAGTATTTT. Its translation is CASSSLSTDTQYF.

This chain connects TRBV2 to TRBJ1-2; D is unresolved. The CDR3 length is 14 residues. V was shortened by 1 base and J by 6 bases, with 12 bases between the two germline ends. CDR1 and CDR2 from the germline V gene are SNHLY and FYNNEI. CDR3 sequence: CASSEERPLDGYTF. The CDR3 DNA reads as TGTGCCAGCAGTGAAGAGAGACCCCTAGATGGCTACACCTTC.

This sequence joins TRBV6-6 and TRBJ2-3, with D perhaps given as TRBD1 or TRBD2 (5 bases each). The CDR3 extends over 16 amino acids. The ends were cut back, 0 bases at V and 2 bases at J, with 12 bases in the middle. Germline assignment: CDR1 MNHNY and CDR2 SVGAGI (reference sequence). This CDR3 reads CASSYSPGPSTDTQYF. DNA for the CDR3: TGTGCCAGCAGTTACTCACCGGGACCCTCCACAGATACGCAGTATTTT.

In DNA, the CDR3 is TGTGCCAGCAGCCCCACAGGGGGCACAGATACGCAGTATTTT. It specifies CASSPTGGTDTQYF. The chain recombines TRBV5-4 with TRBJ2-3; TRBD1 matches 7 bases. This CDR3 spans 14 amino acids. CDR1 is SGHNT, CDR2 YYREEE, per germline (reference sequence). V gave up 4 bases and J gave up 1 base; unmatched junction bases: 3.

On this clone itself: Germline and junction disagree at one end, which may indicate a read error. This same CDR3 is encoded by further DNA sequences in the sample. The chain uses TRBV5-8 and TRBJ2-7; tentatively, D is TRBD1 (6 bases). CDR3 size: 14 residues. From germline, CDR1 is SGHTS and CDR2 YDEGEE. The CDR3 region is CASSQLKQGYEQYF. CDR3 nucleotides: TGTGCCAGCAGCCAGCTCAAACAGGGCTACGAGCAATACTTC.

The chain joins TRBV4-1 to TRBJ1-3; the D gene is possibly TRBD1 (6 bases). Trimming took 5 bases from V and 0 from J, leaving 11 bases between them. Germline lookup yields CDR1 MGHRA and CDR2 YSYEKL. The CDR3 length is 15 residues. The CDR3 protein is CASSIGGASGNTIYF. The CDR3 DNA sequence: TGCGCCAGCAGCATTGGGGGGGCCTCTGGAAACACCATATATTTT.

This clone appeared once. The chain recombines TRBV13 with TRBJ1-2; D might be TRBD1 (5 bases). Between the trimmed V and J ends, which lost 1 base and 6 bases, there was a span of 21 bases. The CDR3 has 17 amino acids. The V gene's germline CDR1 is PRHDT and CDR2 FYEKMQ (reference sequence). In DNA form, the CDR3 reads TGTGCCAGCAGCTTAGATCAGGGTCCGCGTCTTCACGATGGCTACACCTTC. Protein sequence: CASSLDQGPRLHDGYTF.

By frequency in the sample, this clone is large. CDR3 in amino acids: CASDRQSSNQPQHF. The CDR3 region has the DNA TGTGCCAGCGACCGACAGAGTAGCAATCAGCCCCAGCATTTT. The chain joins TRBV9 to TRBJ1-5; a weak D match, TRBD1 (5 bases). This CDR3 is 14 amino acids long. Looked up from germline, CDR1 is SGDLS and CDR2 is YYNGEE. The V gene lost 7 bases and the J gene lost 0 bases, with 11 bases spanning the gap.

As DNA, the CDR3 is TGTGCCAGCAGCGTAGAGAGCTCCTACAATGAGCAGTTCTTC. This codes for CASSVESSYNEQFF. This chain joins TRBV9 and TRBJ2-1; the D is unclear. Trimming removed 0 bases at V and 0 bases at J, with 4 bases between. CDR1 SGDLS and CDR2 YYNGEE come from the germline V gene. The CDR3 spans 14 residues.

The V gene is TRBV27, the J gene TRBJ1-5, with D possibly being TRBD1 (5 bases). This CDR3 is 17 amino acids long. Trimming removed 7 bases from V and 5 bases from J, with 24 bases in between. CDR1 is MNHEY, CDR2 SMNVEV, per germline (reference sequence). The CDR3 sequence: CASKSWGGPSSDQPQHF. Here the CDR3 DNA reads TGTGCCAGCAAGTCCTGGGGCGGTCCCTCTTCAGATCAGCCCCAGCATTTT.